Listed here are 3 T cell receptor beta chains from one sample, sequenced in a study of blood T cells in healthy people across ages. A sample-barcoded 5' primer and a J-beta primer mix were used in a second PCR of about 7 to 12 cycles. TCRdb independently ran MiXCR on the 5' RACE reads; one entry per CDR3 protein. The table includes roughly 2 million distinct CDR3 sequences, roughly 49% detected once. Sequences were obtained from blood. Receptors were obtained from a middle-aged woman in good health.

This clonotype was seen more than once but under ten times. The chain joins TRBV20-1 to TRBJ2-1; D remains ambiguous. Germline loops: CDR1 DFQATT, CDR2 SNEGSKA (reference sequence). Trimming stripped 2 bases from V and 9 bases from J, with 5 bases between. CDR3 size: 10 residues. The CDR3 sequence is CSARSFEQFF. CDR3 DNA sequence: TGCAGTGCTAGATCCTTTGAGCAGTTCTTC.

This clonotype was seen only a few times. J is TRBJ2-5 and V is TRBV9; tentative D call: TRBD1 (6 bases). The germline V gene has CDR1 SGDLS and CDR2 YYNGEE. Between the trimmed V and J ends, which lost 2 bases and 5 bases, there was a span of 16 bases. CDR3 length: 15 residues. CDR3 sequence reads: CASSVQQGSAETQYF. The CDR3 nucleotides read TGTGCCAGCAGCGTGCAACAGGGCTCGGCCGAGACCCAGTACTTC.

The V and J genes are TRBV4-1 and TRBJ2-3; 10 bases are a match to TRBD2. This CDR3 comprises 18 residues. Germline loops: CDR1 MGHRA, CDR2 YSYEKL. Germline trimming cut 3 bases from V and 0 bases from J; bases unmatched to any gene: 9. The DNA for the CDR3 is TGCGCCAGCAGCCAGGGAGCGGGAGGGCTCGGGAGCACAGATACGCAGTATTTT. Protein product: CASSQGAGGLGSTDTQYF.